This T cell receptor beta chain was identified in a study of CD8 T cells in ankylosing spondylitis. This clonotype was counted at least ten times. The antigen is undetermined. General study results and limits: Reportedly, matched ankylosing spondylitis synovial fluid was significantly enriched for disease-linked clones. Typical of ankylosing spondylitis blood, it appeared, was a TCR beta motif of about eight highly homologous variants.

Researchers built TCR beta libraries using quantitative 5'-RACE with molecular barcodes. TCRdb called the 5' RACE reads again in MiXCR, with one record for every CDR3 protein. Among roughly 230,000 distinct CDR3 sequences listed, 15% to 20% were seen once. Germline trimming cut 2 bases from V and 2 bases from J; bases unmatched to any gene: 15. CDR3 length: 20 residues. V and J are TRBV12-3 or TRBV12-4 and TRBJ2-7; 13 bases line up with TRBD2. Sequencing was carried out using blood, either unsorted or a sorted T cell fraction (not recorded which). The receptor's source is a male donor with ankylosing spondylitis or in good health (not recorded which). The CDR3, as DNA: TGTGCCAGCAGTTTATTTAGCAGGGTACTAGCGGGAGGGACCCCCTACGAGCAGTACTTC. Amino acid sequence: CASSLFSRVLAGGTPYEQYF.